These T cell receptor beta chains were read from a single sample in a study of T cell changes during pregnancy in multiple sclerosis. Repertoires were generated with immunoSEQ multiplex PCR, while TCRdb's copy carries only in-frame clones and drops some. The sample lists about 59,000 clones, roughly 90% seen once, with about 0.88% in the top ten. The sequences come from peripheral blood, collected before pregnancy. The receptors derive from a female donor with multiple sclerosis, enrolled in a pregnancy study. Both conserved end residues are part of each CDR3. Each record gives: CDR3 DNA, CDR3 protein, J gene, V gene, clone size, D gene. The D gene is left open where the match is weak. Size is stated for part of the rows, as once, few or many counts, or as a class when the clone is expanded.

DNA: TGCGCCAGCAGCCGGACCCCGGGGGAGGGTTATGGCTACACCTTC; CDR3: CASSRTPGEGYGYTF; J: TRBJ1-2; V: TRBV4-3; size: NA; D: NA
DNA: TGTGCCAGCAGCCAAGAACAGCTGAAGAACTATGGCTACACCTTC; CDR3: CASSQEQLKNYGYTF; J: TRBJ1-2; V: TRBV14; size: NA; D: NA
DNA: TGTGCCAGTAGCCACAGGGGCCCTTCCTATGGCTACACCTTC; CDR3: CASSHRGPSYGYTF; J: TRBJ1-2; V: TRBV19; size: NA; D: TRBD1
DNA: TGTGCCAGCAGCCCCCGCGGGGGGGCCAGGAACACCGGGGAGCTGTTTTTT; CDR3: CASSPRGGARNTGELFF; J: TRBJ2-2; V: TRBV7-2; size: once; D: TRBD2
DNA: TGTGCCAGCACCGAGTCCCCAGGTTTTTATGGCTACACCTTC; CDR3: CASTESPGFYGYTF; J: TRBJ1-2; V: TRBV27; size: once; D: NA
DNA: TGTGCCAGCAGCTACTATGACAGGGATAATCAGCCCCAGCATTTT; CDR3: CASSYYDRDNQPQHF; J: TRBJ1-5; V: TRBV7-8; size: NA; D: TRBD1
DNA: TGCGCCAGCTGGGGGGGGGCGGAGAACACTGAAGCTTTCTTT; CDR3: CASWGGAENTEAFF; J: TRBJ1-1; V: TRBV10-2; size: NA; D: NA
DNA: TGTGCCAGCAGCCTCGGGACAGGGGCTTCGAACACTGAAGCTTTCTTT; CDR3: CASSLGTGASNTEAFF; J: TRBJ1-1; V: TRBV7-6; size: NA; D: TRBD1
DNA: TGTGCTAGTGGTCCTGACAGGGTAGGCTCACCCCTCCACTTT; CDR3: CASGPDRVGSPLHF; J: TRBJ1-6; V: TRBV12-5; size: NA; D: TRBD1
DNA: TGTGCCAGCTCTCTGGGGCTAAGGGGGAACACTGAAGCTTTCTTT; CDR3: CASSLGLRGNTEAFF; J: TRBJ1-1; V: TRBV18; size: NA; D: NA
DNA: TGTGCCAGTAGTCGGAGGGGCGACGGCAATCAGCCCCAGCATTTT; CDR3: CASSRRGDGNQPQHF; J: TRBJ1-5; V: TRBV19; size: NA; D: NA
DNA: TGCGCCAGCAGCTTGGAAGCGGGGGTCGGCAATGAGCAGTTCTTC; CDR3: CASSLEAGVGNEQFF; J: TRBJ2-1; V: TRBV5-1; size: NA; D: TRBD2
DNA: TGTGCCAGCACCCTGGACAGGAACACTGAAGCTTTCTTT; CDR3: CASTLDRNTEAFF; J: TRBJ1-1; V: TRBV2; size: NA; D: NA
DNA: TGTGCCAGCAGCTGGGCCCAGGGGGATGAGCAGTTCTTC; CDR3: CASSWAQGDEQFF; J: TRBJ2-1; V: TRBV7-2; size: once; D: TRBD1
DNA: TGCGCCAGCAGCCAAGAGGAGGGGAACACTGAAGCTTTCTTT; CDR3: CASSQEEGNTEAFF; J: TRBJ1-1; V: TRBV4-3; size: once; D: NA
DNA: TGTGCCAGCACCCCGGGGGGGACGGCCTATGGCTACACCTTC; CDR3: CASTPGGTAYGYTF; J: TRBJ1-2; V: TRBV6-5; size: NA; D: NA
DNA: TGTGCCAGTAGTATCAGGACAGGGGGCTTCTCTGGAAACACCATATATTTT; CDR3: CASSIRTGGFSGNTIYF; J: TRBJ1-3; V: TRBV19; size: NA; D: TRBD1
DNA: TGCGCCAGCAGCCAAATGGCCCCTAGCACAGATACGCAGTATTTT; CDR3: CASSQMAPSTDTQYF; J: TRBJ2-3; V: TRBV4-1; size: once; D: NA
DNA: TGCAGTGCCGGGGGTAACACTGAAGCTTTCTTT; CDR3: CSAGGNTEAFF; J: TRBJ1-1; V: TRBV20-1; size: NA; D: NA
DNA: TGTGCCAGCAGGGGGGGAGGTGAGCAGTTCTTC; CDR3: CASRGGGEQFF; J: TRBJ2-1; V: TRBV9; size: NA; D: NA
DNA: TGTGCCAGCAGTTTAATACAGTTAAGGGGCAATGAGCAGTTCTTC; CDR3: CASSLIQLRGNEQFF; J: TRBJ2-1; V: TRBV27; size: NA; D: NA
DNA: TGTGCCAGCAGTGAAGTATCCCAAGAGACCCAGTACTTC; CDR3: CASSEVSQETQYF; J: TRBJ2-5; V: TRBV2; size: once; D: NA
DNA: TGTGCCAGCCGTAAGCGGGGGGAAAAACTGTTTTTT; CDR3: CASRKRGEKLFF; J: TRBJ1-4; V: TRBV19; size: once; D: NA
DNA: TGTGCCAGCAGTGAATCCAGCGGGGGGGCCACAGATACGCAGTATTTT; CDR3: CASSESSGGATDTQYF; J: TRBJ2-3; V: TRBV6-4; size: NA; D: TRBD2
DNA: TGTGCCAGCAGTCCTGGTACGGGGGGGGGAGCTGGTTCCTACAATGAGCAGTTCTTC; CDR3: CASSPGTGGGAGSYNEQFF; J: TRBJ2-1; V: TRBV2; size: NA; D: TRBD2
DNA: TGTGCCAGCAGTGGGCTACAGGTCTTAAGCTATGGCTACACCTTC; CDR3: CASSGLQVLSYGYTF; J: TRBJ1-2; V: TRBV2; size: NA; D: NA
DNA: TGCGCCAGCAGCCAAGTCCCGGGACAGGGGGTTGAAGCTTTCTTT; CDR3: CASSQVPGQGVEAFF; J: TRBJ1-1; V: TRBV4-1; size: NA; D: TRBD1
DNA: TGCGCCAGCAGCCAAGAGGACAGAATGAACACTGAAGCTTTCTTT; CDR3: CASSQEDRMNTEAFF; J: TRBJ1-1; V: TRBV4-1; size: NA; D: NA
DNA: TGTGCCAGCAGCCCCGCCGTCCGGGCTTTCTTT; CDR3: CASSPAVRAFF; J: TRBJ1-1; V: TRBV9; size: NA; D: NA
DNA: TGTGCCAGCAGCTTGGAAGGGCGTCTAGCGGGGGCCTGGGGGGAGCTGTTTTTT; CDR3: CASSLEGRLAGAWGELFF; J: TRBJ2-2; V: TRBV5-5; size: NA; D: TRBD2
DNA: TGTGCCAGCAGCTTCGACAGGGCCGAGACCCAGTACTTC; CDR3: CASSFDRAETQYF; J: TRBJ2-5; V: TRBV7-8; size: once; D: TRBD1
DNA: TGTGCCAGTAGATCAACTGACAGGAATAGCAATCAGCCCCAGCATTTT; CDR3: CASRSTDRNSNQPQHF; J: TRBJ1-5; V: TRBV19; size: once; D: NA
DNA: TGTGCCAGCAGCTTAGATGGGCATGGTACCTACGAGCAGTACTTC; CDR3: CASSLDGHGTYEQYF; J: TRBJ2-7; V: TRBV11-1; size: NA; D: NA
DNA: TGTGCCAGCAGCTTAAGAACTCGCGGGGGGACGAACACCGGGGAGCTGTTTTTT; CDR3: CASSLRTRGGTNTGELFF; J: TRBJ2-2; V: TRBV7-6; size: NA; D: TRBD2
DNA: TGTGCCAGCAGCTTAATAGGAACGGGGGGAGATACGCAGTATTTT; CDR3: CASSLIGTGGDTQYF; J: TRBJ2-3; V: TRBV7-3; size: NA; D: TRBD2
DNA: TGTGCCAGCCGCTCCGGACAGTTTTCAGGAAACACCATATATTTT; CDR3: CASRSGQFSGNTIYF; J: TRBJ1-3; V: TRBV6-1; size: NA; D: NA
DNA: TGTGCCAGCAGCGATGACAGGGGGCTTGGTGAAAAACTGTTTTTT; CDR3: CASSDDRGLGEKLFF; J: TRBJ1-4; V: TRBV11-1; size: NA; D: TRBD1
DNA: TGTGCCAGCTCAATGGGACTCGGGGGGGCCGACGAGCAGTACTTC; CDR3: CASSMGLGGADEQYF; J: TRBJ2-7; V: TRBV18; size: once; D: TRBD2
DNA: TGTGCCAGCAAAAGTGGGACAGGGGGCTACAATGAGCAGTTCTTC; CDR3: CASKSGTGGYNEQFF; J: TRBJ2-1; V: TRBV6-1; size: NA; D: TRBD1
DNA: TGTGCCAGCAGTTACGGAGGCCCGGGCGAAAAACTGTTTTTT; CDR3: CASSYGGPGEKLFF; J: TRBJ1-4; V: TRBV6-5; size: NA; D: NA
DNA: TGTGCCAGTAGTATATCGGGACAGGGGAGTTCGGGTGGAAACACCATATATTTT; CDR3: CASSISGQGSSGGNTIYF; J: TRBJ1-3; V: TRBV19; size: NA; D: TRBD1
DNA: TGTGCCAGCTCACAAATGACAGGCACCTATGTGAACACTGAAGCTTTCTTT; CDR3: CASSQMTGTYVNTEAFF; J: TRBJ1-1; V: TRBV18; size: NA; D: NA
DNA: TGTGCCAGCAGCTTAGTGGGGCGACTAGCGGGGGGCATCTACAATGAGCAGTTCTTC; CDR3: CASSLVGRLAGGIYNEQFF; J: TRBJ2-1; V: TRBV7-2; size: NA; D: TRBD2
DNA: TGTGGTGTCGAGGGGGAAGTTGCTGAAGCTTTCTTT; CDR3: CGVEGEVAEAFF; J: TRBJ1-1; V: TRBV6-1; size: NA; D: NA
DNA: TGTGCCAGCAATGAATTAGGGGGCACGGAACGGGATGGCTACACCTTC; CDR3: CASNELGGTERDGYTF; J: TRBJ1-2; V: TRBV27; size: NA; D: TRBD1
DNA: TGTGCCAGCAGCCAACATGAGGGACAGCGCAATTCACCCCTCCACTTT; CDR3: CASSQHEGQRNSPLHF; J: TRBJ1-6; V: TRBV4-2; size: NA; D: TRBD1
DNA: TGTGCCAGCAGCCACAAGGGGCAGGGAAGAGATGGCTACACCTTC; CDR3: CASSHKGQGRDGYTF; J: TRBJ1-2; V: TRBV5-4; size: NA; D: NA
DNA: TGTGCCAGTAGTATATCCAGGGGGGCCTACGAGCAGTACTTC; CDR3: CASSISRGAYEQYF; J: TRBJ2-7; V: TRBV19; size: NA; D: NA
DNA: TGTGCCAGCAGCCAAGATTGGCTAGCGGGGGGACGGAGCACAGATACGCAGTATTTT; CDR3: CASSQDWLAGGRSTDTQYF; J: TRBJ2-3; V: TRBV4-2; size: NA; D: TRBD2
DNA: TGTGCCAGCAGCCGCCTTCAGGGACTAGCGAACACCGGGGAGCTGTTTTTT; CDR3: CASSRLQGLANTGELFF; J: TRBJ2-2; V: TRBV7-6; size: NA; D: TRBD2
DNA: TGTGCTAGTGGTTTGGCAGACATCACCATATATTTT; CDR3: CASGLADITIYF; J: TRBJ1-3; V: TRBV12-5; size: few; D: NA
DNA: TGTGCCAGCAGCCGTCGAAACAGGGACAATGGCTACACCTTC; CDR3: CASSRRNRDNGYTF; J: TRBJ1-2; V: TRBV5-8; size: NA; D: NA
DNA: TGTGCCAGCAGCGTTGAACGGGGTGTTGGGTTCGATGAGCAGTTCTTC; CDR3: CASSVERGVGFDEQFF; J: TRBJ2-1; V: TRBV9; size: NA; D: NA
DNA: TGTGCCAGCAGCATTCGACAGGGGGCAGGTGAAAAACTGTTTTTT; CDR3: CASSIRQGAGEKLFF; J: TRBJ1-4; V: TRBV5-5; size: NA; D: TRBD1
DNA: TGTGCCAGTACCATAGGGGGGGGTGCAGATACGCAGTATTTT; CDR3: CASTIGGGADTQYF; J: TRBJ2-3; V: TRBV19; size: once; D: NA
DNA: TGTGCCAGCAGCGTAGCTGACTACCCCAGCACAGATACGCAGTATTTT; CDR3: CASSVADYPSTDTQYF; J: TRBJ2-3; V: TRBV9; size: NA; D: NA
DNA: TGTGCCAGCAGCTTGGTCGGGGGACAAGAGACCCAGTACTTC; CDR3: CASSLVGGQETQYF; J: TRBJ2-5; V: TRBV5-4; size: NA; D: NA